What follows describes a single T cell receptor (beta chain). The source of the sample is a study of technical replicates of blood from several donors. CDR1 and CDR2 (germline): SGHTA, FQGTGA. Between the trimmed V and J ends, which lost 5 bases and 0 bases, there was a span of 20 bases. The CDR3 has 18 residues. Assay used: immunoSEQ multiplex PCR; TCRdb lists only in-frame clones, some missing. There are tens of thousands of clones in the sample; 95% to 98% occur only once, and approximately 0.15% lies in the top ten. The clonotype originates from a human donor in good health. The sequenced material came from T cells isolated from PBMCs. This rearrangement joins TRBV7-3 to TRBJ2-1; tentative D call: TRBD2 (6 bases). The DNA for the CDR3 is TGTGCCAGCAGCCTTATCGGAGGGGCGGAGAGCTCCTACAATGAGCAGTTCTTC. Protein sequence: CASSLIGGAESSYNEQFF.